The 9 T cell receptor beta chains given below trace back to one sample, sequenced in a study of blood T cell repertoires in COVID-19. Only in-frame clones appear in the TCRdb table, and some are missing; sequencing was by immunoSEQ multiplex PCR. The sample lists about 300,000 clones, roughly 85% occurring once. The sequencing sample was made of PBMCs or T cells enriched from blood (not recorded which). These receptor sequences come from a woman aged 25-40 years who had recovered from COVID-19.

As DNA, the CDR3 is TGTGCCAGCAGCTCAATCGACAGGTCAAACACCGGGGAGCTGTTTTTT. Amino acids: CASSSIDRSNTGELFF. The chain links TRBV11-2 to TRBJ2-2, with D possibly TRBD1 on 6 matching bases. This CDR3 region has 16 residues. Germline CDR1 is SGHAT and CDR2 is FQNNGV. V was pared by 4 bases and J by 2 bases, with 14 bases between. Full variable domain (remainder filled in from reference TRBV11-2 and TRBJ2-2): EAGVAQSPRYKIIEKRQSVAFWCNPISGHATLYWYQQILGQGPKLLIQFQNNGVVDDSQLPKDRFSAERLKGVDSTLKIQPAKLEDSAVYLCASSSIDRSNTGELFFGEGSRLTVL.

The chain's CDR3 is CASSIGAEPQYF. The DNA for the CDR3 is TGTGCCAGTAGTATCGGTGCGGAGCCGCAGTATTTT. The V call is TRBV19, the J call TRBJ2-3; D is uncertain. V was pared by 3 bases and J by 10 bases, with 11 bases between. This CDR3 is 12 amino acids long. Germline-derived CDR1 and CDR2 are LNHDA and SQIVND (reference sequence).

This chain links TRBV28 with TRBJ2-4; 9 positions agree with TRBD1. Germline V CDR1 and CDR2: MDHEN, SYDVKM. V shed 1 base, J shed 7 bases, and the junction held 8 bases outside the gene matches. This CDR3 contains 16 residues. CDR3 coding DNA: TGTGCCAGCAGTTTATTTCCGGGACAGGGACTGAACATTCAGTACTTC. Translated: CASSLFPGQGLNIQYF.

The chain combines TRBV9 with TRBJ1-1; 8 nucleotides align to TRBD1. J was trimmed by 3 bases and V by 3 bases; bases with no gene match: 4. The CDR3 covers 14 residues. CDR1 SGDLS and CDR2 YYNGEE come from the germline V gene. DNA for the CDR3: TGTGCCAGCAGCGCGCAGGGGGCCCACACTGAAGCTTTCTTT. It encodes CASSAQGAHTEAFF. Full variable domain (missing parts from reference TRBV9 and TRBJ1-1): DSGVTQTPKHLITATGQRVTLRCSPRSGDLSVYWYQQSLDQGLQFLIQYYNGEERAKGNILERFSAQQFPDLHSELNLSSLELGDSALYFCASSAQGAHTEAFFGQGTRLTVV.

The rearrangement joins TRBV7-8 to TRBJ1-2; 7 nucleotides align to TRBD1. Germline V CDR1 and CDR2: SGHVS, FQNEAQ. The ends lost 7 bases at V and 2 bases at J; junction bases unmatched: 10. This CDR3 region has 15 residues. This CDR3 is CASNKHRGFNYGYTF. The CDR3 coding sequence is TGTGCCAGCAACAAGCACAGGGGTTTCAACTATGGCTACACCTTC.

The CDR3: CASSLSGTVSGNTIYF. The CDR3 DNA sequence: TGTGCCAGCAGCCTGAGCGGGACGGTCTCTGGAAACACCATATATTTT. The rearrangement links TRBV7-9 to TRBJ1-3, with D possibly matching TRBD1 (5 bases). This CDR3 is built from 16 residues. V dropped 5 bases and J dropped 0 bases, with 14 bases sitting between them. CDR1 and CDR2 (germline): SEHNR, FQNEAQ (reference sequence).

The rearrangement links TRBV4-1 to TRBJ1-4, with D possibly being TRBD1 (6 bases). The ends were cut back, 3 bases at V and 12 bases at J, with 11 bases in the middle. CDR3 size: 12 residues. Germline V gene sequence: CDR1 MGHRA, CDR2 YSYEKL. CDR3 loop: CASSHRGMELFF. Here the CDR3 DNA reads TGCGCCAGCAGCCACAGGGGAATGGAACTGTTTTTT.

The CDR3 spells CASSLVLAGETDTQYF. The DNA of the CDR3 is TGTGCCAGCAGCTTAGTCCTAGCGGGGGAGACAGATACGCAGTATTTT. The rearrangement joins TRBV7-9 to TRBJ2-3; TRBD2 agrees at 10 bases. Unmatched junction bases numbered 4, after V lost 1 base and J lost 3 bases. This CDR3 region has 16 residues. Germline CDR1 SEHNR, CDR2 FQNEAQ (reference sequence).

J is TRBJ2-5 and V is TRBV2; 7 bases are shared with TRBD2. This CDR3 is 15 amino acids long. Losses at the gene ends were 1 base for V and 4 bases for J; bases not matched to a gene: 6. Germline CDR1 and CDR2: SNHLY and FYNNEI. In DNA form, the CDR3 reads TGTGCCAGCAGTGAAGAGCGGGGCCCCCTAGAGACCCAGTACTTC. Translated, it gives CASSEERGPLETQYF.